This T cell receptor (beta chain) derives from a study of OX40 agonist ivuxolimab in advanced cancers. Whole-study context: At 0.01 to 10 mg/kg, ivuxolimab was administered intravenously to patients every 2 weeks. Past anti-PD-1, anti-PD-L1 or anti-CTLA-4 therapy was accepted, and approximately 37% had received some.

The CDR3 consists of 12 residues. CDR1 is MDHEN and CDR2 is SYDVKM in the germline V gene. Trimming left V 1 base short and J 8 bases short, with 6 bases between. Only in-frame clones appear in the TCRdb table, and some are missing; sequencing was by immunoSEQ multiplex PCR. Of about 81,000 clones listed, under 90% are singletons. Here the sequenced sample was CD4+ or CD8+ T cells sorted from blood, taken in a trial of the OX40 agonist ivuxolimab. This sequence originates from an adult with an advanced solid tumor such as melanoma, head and neck, liver or kidney cancer. The chain is built from TRBV28 and TRBJ2-1, with D maybe TRBD1 (5 bases). CDR3 bases: TGTGCCAGCAGTTTATCCAGGGATGAGCAGTTCTTC. Residues: CASSLSRDEQFF.